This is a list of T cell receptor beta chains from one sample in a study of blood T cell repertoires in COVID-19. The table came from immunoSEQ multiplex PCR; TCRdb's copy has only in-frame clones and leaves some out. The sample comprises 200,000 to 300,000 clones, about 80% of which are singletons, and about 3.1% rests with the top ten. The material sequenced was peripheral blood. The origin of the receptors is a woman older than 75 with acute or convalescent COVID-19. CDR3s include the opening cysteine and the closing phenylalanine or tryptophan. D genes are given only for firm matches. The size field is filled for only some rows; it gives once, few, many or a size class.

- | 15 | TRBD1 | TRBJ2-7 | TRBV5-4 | CASSLALGTGVEQYF | TGTGCCAGCAGCTTGGCCCTTGGGACAGGGGTCGAGCAGTACTTC
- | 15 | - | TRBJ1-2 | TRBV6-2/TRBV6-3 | CASSYSRVANYGYTF | TGTGCCAGCAGTTACTCGCGGGTTGCGAACTATGGCTACACCTTC
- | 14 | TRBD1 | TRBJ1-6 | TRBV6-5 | CASSFGQAFSPLHF | TGTGCCAGCAGTTTTGGACAGGCTTTTTCACCCCTCCACTTT
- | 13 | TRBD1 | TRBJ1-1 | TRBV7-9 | CASSWDPQGSAFF | TGTGCCAGCAGCTGGGATCCACAGGGGTCGGCTTTCTTT
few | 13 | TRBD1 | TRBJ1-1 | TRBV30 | CAWSGGGGPEAFF | TGTGCCTGGAGTGGAGGGGGCGGCCCTGAAGCTTTCTTT
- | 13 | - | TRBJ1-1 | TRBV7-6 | CASSLVRGTEAFF | TGTGCCAGCAGCTTAGTTAGGGGCACTGAAGCTTTCTTT
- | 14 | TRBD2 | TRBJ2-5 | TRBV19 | CASSQSSGAGTQYF | TGTGCCAGTAGTCAATCTAGCGGGGCGGGGACCCAGTACTTC
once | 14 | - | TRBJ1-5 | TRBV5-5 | CASSLGAAGQPQHF | TGTGCCAGCAGCTTGGGGGCCGCAGGTCAGCCCCAGCATTTT
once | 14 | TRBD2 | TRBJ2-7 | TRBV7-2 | CASSISGGAGEQYF | TGTGCCAGCAGCATAAGCGGGGGGGCGGGTGAGCAGTACTTC
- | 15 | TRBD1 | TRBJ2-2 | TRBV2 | CASSVTGGDTGELFF | TGTGCCAGCAGTGTAACAGGGGGCGACACCGGGGAGCTGTTTTTT
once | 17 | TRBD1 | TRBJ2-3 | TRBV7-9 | CASSQPWGRGLADTQYF | TGTGCCAGCAGCCAGCCATGGGGCAGGGGGTTGGCAGATACGCAGTATTTT
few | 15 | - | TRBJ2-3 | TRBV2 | CASSPNQGGADTQYF | TGTGCCAGCAGCCCGAATCAGGGGGGCGCAGATACGCAGTATTTT
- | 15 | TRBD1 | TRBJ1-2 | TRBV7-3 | CASSQTGGLSYGYTF | TGTGCCAGCAGCCAGACAGGGGGTCTATCCTATGGCTACACCTTC
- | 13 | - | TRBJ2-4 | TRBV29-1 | CSVGPGAKNIQYF | TGCAGCGTTGGTCCAGGTGCCAAAAACATTCAGTACTTC
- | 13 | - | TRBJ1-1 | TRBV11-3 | CASSLERGTEAFF | TGTGCCAGCAGCTTAGAGAGGGGGACTGAAGCTTTCTTT
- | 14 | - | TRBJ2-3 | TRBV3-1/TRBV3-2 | CASSHRDNTDTQYF | TGTGCCAGCAGCCACCGGGACAACACAGATACGCAGTATTTT
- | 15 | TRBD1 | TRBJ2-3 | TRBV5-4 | CASSLGQGLTDTQYF | TGTGCCAGCAGCCTCGGACAGGGGTTGACAGATACGCAGTATTTT
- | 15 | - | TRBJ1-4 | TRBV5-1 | CASSLDRVVREKLFF | TGCGCCAGCAGCTTGGACAGGGTGGTTCGGGAAAAACTGTTTTTT
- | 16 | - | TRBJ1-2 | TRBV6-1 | CASSEAQALVNYGYTF | TGTGCCAGCAGTGAAGCCCAAGCCCTGGTAAACTATGGCTACACCTTC
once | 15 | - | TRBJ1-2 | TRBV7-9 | CASSSGGADVYGYTF | TGTGCCAGCAGCTCCGGCGGGGCAGACGTCTATGGCTACACCTTC
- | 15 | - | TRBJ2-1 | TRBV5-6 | CASMGGLLLYNEQFF | TGTGCCAGCATGGGGGGACTTCTTCTCTACAATGAGCAGTTCTTC
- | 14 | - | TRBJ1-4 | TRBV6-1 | CASSEQGSREKLFF | TGTGCCAGCAGTGAACAAGGGAGTCGGGAAAAACTGTTTTTT
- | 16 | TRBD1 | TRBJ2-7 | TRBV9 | CASSAQGQGASYEQYF | TGTGCCAGCAGCGCCCAGGGACAGGGGGCGAGCTACGAGCAGTACTTC
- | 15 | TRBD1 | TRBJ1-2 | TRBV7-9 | CASSRTGTGANGYTF | TGTGCCAGCAGCAGAACCGGGACAGGGGCGAATGGCTACACCTTC
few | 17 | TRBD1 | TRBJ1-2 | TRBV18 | CASSPSQRDRGPGGYTF | TGTGCCAGCTCACCATCCCAGCGGGACAGGGGACCTGGCGGCTACACCTTC
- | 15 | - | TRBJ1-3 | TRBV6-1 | CASSEYGQSGNTIYF | TGTGCCAGCAGTGAATACGGACAGTCTGGAAACACCATATATTTT
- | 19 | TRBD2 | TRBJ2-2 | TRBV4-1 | CASSQDWASGRGKAGELFF | TGCGCCAGCAGCCAAGATTGGGCTAGCGGGAGGGGAAAAGCCGGGGAGCTGTTTTTT
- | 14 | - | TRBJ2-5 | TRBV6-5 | CASSLGGSMETQYF | TGTGCCAGCAGTCTTGGGGGGTCCATGGAGACCCAGTACTTC
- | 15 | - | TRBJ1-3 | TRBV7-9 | CASSLARSSGNTIYF | TGTGCCAGCAGCTTAGCGAGGAGCTCTGGAAACACCATATATTTT
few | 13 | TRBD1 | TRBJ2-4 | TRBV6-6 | CASRSTGENIQYF | TGTGCCAGCAGATCTACAGGGGAAAACATTCAGTACTTC
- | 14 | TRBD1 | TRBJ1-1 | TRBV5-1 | CASSSDRYGSEAFF | TGCGCCAGCAGCTCGGACAGGTACGGCTCTGAAGCTTTCTTT
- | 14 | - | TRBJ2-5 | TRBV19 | CASSTGHTQETQYF | TGTGCCAGTAGTACGGGACATACCCAAGAGACCCAGTACTTC
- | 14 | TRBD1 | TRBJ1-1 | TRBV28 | CASSLRQGRTEAFF | TGTGCCAGCAGTTTGAGACAGGGGCGCACTGAAGCTTTCTTT